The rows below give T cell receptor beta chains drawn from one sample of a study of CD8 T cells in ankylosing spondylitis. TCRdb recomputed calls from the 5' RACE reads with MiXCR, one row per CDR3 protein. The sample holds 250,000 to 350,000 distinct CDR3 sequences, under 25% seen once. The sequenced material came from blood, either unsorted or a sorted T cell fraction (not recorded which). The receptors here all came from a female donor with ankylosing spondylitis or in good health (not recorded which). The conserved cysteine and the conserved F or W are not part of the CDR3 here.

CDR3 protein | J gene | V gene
TSSIGQTGTTDTQY | TRBJ2-3 | TRBV27
SARDVQAGQGFTDTQY | TRBJ2-3 | TRBV20-1
SARSQYEPQH | TRBJ1-5 | TRBV20-1
ATSREREETQY | TRBJ2-5 | TRBV15
ASSYRGPDGNEQF | TRBJ2-1 | TRBV6-5
ASRSGQGWNEQF | TRBJ2-1 | TRBV28
ASSGFSGGGDIQY | TRBJ2-4 | TRBV25-1
ASSPWDPSTDTQY | TRBJ2-3 | TRBV9
ASSYSPDTGELF | TRBJ2-2 | TRBV6-5
ASSGEGAWDEQF | TRBJ2-1 | TRBV5-1
ASSWDSFNSPLH | TRBJ1-6 | TRBV6-5
ASSLRDRGQHEQY | TRBJ2-7 | TRBV5-1
ASSPTGDRQY | TRBJ2-7 | TRBV5-5
ASSLGLFSNEQF | TRBJ2-1 | TRBV12-3/TRBV12-4
SARGGGGGYEQY | TRBJ2-7 | TRBV20-1
ASSSGTGLYNEQF | TRBJ2-1 | TRBV28
ASSERTGGLYEQY | TRBJ2-7 | TRBV7-2
SVESAQLNIHEQY | TRBJ2-7 | TRBV29-1
ASSPRGLLAGARGNEQF | TRBJ2-1 | TRBV5-6
ASTAGGWINEAF | TRBJ1-1 | TRBV7-2
ASSYQRPRTDTQY | TRBJ2-3 | TRBV6-5
ASTKGEGPYNEQF | TRBJ2-1 | TRBV6-1
ASSYGRYNEQF | TRBJ2-1 | TRBV6-2/TRBV6-3
ASSPPSTQGYEQY | TRBJ2-7 | TRBV18
ATSDRLRVTGELF | TRBJ2-2 | TRBV24-1
ATSRARRTNEQF | TRBJ2-1 | TRBV15
ASSVTGLAKNIQY | TRBJ2-4 | TRBV9
SAGVAVFDTQY | TRBJ2-3 | TRBV20-1
ASSQAGGPWETQY | TRBJ2-5 | TRBV7-2
ASSLTGDRTYEQY | TRBJ2-7 | TRBV28
ASSNRQGLETQY | TRBJ2-5 | TRBV7-2
ASSYSRGGGEQY | TRBJ2-7 | TRBV6-5
ASSKDRASTDTQY | TRBJ2-3 | TRBV7-9
ATGGRTDTQY | TRBJ2-3 | TRBV10-3
ASSPSSNIYEQY | TRBJ2-7 | TRBV7-2
SAIQGHEQF | TRBJ2-1 | TRBV20-1
SVDMANEQY | TRBJ2-7 | TRBV29-1
ASTVQETSYNEQF | TRBJ2-1 | TRBV28
SVGGTSSYEQY | TRBJ2-7 | TRBV29-1
ASSLVSVVPDTQY | TRBJ2-3 | TRBV7-9
ASSLVGGFIGEKLF | TRBJ1-4 | TRBV11-2